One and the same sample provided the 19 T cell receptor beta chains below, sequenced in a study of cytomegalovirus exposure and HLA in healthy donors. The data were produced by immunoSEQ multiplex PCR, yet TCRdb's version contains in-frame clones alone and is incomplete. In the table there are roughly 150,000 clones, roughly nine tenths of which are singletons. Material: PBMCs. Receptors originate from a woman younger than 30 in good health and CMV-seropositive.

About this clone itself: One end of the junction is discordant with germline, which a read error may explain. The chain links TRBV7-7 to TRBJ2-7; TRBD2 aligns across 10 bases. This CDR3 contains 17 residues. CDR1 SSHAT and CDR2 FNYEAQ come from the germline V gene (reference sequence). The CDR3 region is CASSFGGRLAGAYEQYF. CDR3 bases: TGTGCTAGCAGCTTTGGAGGGCGCCTAGCGGGAGCCTACGAGCAGTACTTC.

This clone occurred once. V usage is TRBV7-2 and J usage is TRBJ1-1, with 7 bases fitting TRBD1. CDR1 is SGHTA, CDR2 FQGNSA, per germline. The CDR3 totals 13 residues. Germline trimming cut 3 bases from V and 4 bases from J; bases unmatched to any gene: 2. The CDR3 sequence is CASSLRQGTEAFF. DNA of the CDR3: TGTGCCAGCAGCTTGCGACAGGGCACTGAAGCTTTCTTT. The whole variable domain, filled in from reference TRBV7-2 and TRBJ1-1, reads GAGVSQSPSNKVTEKGKDVELRCDPISGHTALYWYRQSLGQGLEFLIYFQGNSAPDKSGLPSDRFSAERTGGSVSTLTIQRTQQEDSAVYLCASSLRQGTEAFFGQGTRLTVV.

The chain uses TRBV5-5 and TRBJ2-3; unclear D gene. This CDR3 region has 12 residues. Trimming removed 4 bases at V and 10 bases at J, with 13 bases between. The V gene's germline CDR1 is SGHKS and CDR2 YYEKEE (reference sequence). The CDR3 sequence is CASSPSTNPQYF. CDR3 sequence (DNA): TGTGCCAGCAGCCCGTCTACCAACCCGCAGTATTTT.

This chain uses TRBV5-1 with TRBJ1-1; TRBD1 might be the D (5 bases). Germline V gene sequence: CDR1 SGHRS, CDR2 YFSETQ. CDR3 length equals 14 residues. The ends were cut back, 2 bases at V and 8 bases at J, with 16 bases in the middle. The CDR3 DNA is TGCGCCAGCAGCTTCCAAGGGGAGGGTCGGGAAGCTTTCTTT. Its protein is CASSFQGEGREAFF.

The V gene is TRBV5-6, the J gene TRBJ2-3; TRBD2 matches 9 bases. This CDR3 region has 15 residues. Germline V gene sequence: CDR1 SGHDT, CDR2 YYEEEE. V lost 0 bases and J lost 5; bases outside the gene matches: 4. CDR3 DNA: TGTGCCAGCAGCTTGGTTATAGCGGGAGAAGATACGCAGTATTTT. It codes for CASSLVIAGEDTQYF.

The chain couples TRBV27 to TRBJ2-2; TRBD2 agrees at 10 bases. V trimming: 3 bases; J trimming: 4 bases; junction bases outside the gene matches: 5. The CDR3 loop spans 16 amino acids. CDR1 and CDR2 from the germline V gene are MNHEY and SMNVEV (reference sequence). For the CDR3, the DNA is TGTGCCAGCAGTTTGGGAGCGGGAGGGCGCACCGGGGAGCTGTTTTTT. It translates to CASSLGAGGRTGELFF.

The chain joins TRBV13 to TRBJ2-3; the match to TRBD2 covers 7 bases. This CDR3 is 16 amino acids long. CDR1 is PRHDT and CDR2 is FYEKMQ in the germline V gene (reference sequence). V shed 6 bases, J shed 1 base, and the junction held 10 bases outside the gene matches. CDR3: CASRRGGYSGTDTQYF. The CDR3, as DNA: TGTGCCAGCAGACGGGGAGGGTACTCGGGCACAGATACGCAGTATTTT. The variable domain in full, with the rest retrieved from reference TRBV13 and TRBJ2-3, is AAGVIQSPRHLIKEKRETATLKCYPIPRHDTVYWYQQGPGQDPQFLISFYEKMQSDKGSIPDRFSAQQFSDYHSELNMSSLELGDSALYFCASRRGGYSGTDTQYFGPGTRLTVL.

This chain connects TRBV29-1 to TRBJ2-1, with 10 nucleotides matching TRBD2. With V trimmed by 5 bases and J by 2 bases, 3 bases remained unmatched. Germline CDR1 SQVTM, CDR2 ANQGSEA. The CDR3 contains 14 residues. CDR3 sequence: CSVLAGAPYNEQFF. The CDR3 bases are TGCAGCGTTCTAGCGGGAGCCCCCTACAATGAGCAGTTCTTC.

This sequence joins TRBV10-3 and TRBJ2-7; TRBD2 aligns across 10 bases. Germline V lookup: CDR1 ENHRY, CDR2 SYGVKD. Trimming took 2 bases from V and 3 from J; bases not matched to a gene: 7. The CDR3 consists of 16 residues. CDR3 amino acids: CAISETTSGKVYEQYF. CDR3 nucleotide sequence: TGTGCCATCAGTGAGACTACTAGCGGGAAGGTCTACGAGCAGTACTTC.

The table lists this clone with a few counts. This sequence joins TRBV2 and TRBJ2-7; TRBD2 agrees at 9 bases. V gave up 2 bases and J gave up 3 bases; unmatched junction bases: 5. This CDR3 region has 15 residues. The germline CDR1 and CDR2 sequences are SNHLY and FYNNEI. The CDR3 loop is CASSERREGRYEQYF. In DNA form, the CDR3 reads TGTGCCAGCAGTGAACGGCGGGAGGGCCGCTACGAGCAGTACTTC.

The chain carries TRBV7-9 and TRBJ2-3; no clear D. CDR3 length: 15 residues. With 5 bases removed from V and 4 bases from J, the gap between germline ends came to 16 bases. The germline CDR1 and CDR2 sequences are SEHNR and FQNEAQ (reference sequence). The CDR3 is CASSQEAPSADTQYF. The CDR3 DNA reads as TGTGCCAGCAGCCAGGAAGCCCCGTCGGCAGATACGCAGTATTTT.

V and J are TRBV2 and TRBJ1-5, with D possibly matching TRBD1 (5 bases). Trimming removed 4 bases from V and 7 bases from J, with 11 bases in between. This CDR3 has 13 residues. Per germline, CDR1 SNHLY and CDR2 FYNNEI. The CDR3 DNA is TGTGCCAGCAGTGCGGCAGGGCGCCAGCCCCAGCATTTT. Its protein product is CASSAAGRQPQHF.

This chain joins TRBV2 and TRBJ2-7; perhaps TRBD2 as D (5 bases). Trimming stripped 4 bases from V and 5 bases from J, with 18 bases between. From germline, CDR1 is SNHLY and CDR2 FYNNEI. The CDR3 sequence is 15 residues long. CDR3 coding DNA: TGTGCCAGCAGTGGAAGCGGCCCACTCCCTGACGAGCAGTACTTC. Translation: CASSGSGPLPDEQYF.

CDR3 coding DNA: TGTGCCAGCAGTGAAGTGTTAAACTATGGCTACACCTTC. Its protein is CASSEVLNYGYTF. The chain joins TRBV2 to TRBJ1-2; D call uncertain. The V and J ends lost 1 base and 2 bases respectively, with 5 bases between them. Germline CDR1 reads SNHLY; CDR2 reads FYNNEI. The CDR3 has 13 amino acids.

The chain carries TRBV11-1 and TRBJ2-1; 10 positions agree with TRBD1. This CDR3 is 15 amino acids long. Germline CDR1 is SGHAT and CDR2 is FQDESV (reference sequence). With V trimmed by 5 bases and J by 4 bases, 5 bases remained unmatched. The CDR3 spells CASSLPGQGYNEQFF. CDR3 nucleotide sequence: TGTGCCAGCAGCCTACCGGGACAGGGGTACAATGAGCAGTTCTTC.

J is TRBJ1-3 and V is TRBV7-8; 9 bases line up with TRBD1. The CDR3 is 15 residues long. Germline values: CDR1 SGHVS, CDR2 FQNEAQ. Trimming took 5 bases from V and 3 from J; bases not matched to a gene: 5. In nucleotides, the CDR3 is TGTGCCAGCAGCCGGGGACAGGGAATTGGAAACACCATATATTTT. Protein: CASSRGQGIGNTIYF.

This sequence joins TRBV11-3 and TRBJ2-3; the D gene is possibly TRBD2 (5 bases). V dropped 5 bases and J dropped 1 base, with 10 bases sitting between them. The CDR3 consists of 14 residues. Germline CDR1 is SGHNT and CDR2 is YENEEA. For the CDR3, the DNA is TGTGCCAGCAGCCTAGTCGGGGGCACAGATACGCAGTATTTT. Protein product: CASSLVGGTDTQYF.

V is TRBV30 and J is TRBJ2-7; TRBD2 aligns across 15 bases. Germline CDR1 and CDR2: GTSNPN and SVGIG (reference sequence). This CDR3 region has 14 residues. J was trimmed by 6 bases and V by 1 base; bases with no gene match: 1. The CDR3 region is CAWSAGLAGGEQYF. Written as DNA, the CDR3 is TGTGCCTGGAGTGCGGGACTAGCGGGAGGCGAGCAGTACTTC.

The CDR3 coding sequence is TGCGCCAGCAGCTTGGCCCAGGGCAGGGTTGAAATGAACACTGAAGCTTTCTTT. Its protein product is CASSLAQGRVEMNTEAFF. V and J are TRBV5-1 and TRBJ1-1; D is perhaps TRBD1 (5 bases). The germline V gene encodes CDR1 SGHRS and CDR2 YFSETQ. The CDR3 spans 18 residues. Deletions cut 0 bases from V and 0 bases from J, with 18 bases between.